This T cell receptor beta chain comes out of a study of Ad26.COV2.S vaccination and SARS-CoV-2 variants (dated by TCRdb to 2020 to 2023). General notes on the study: Vaccine-arm donors were drawn from COV1001, a multicentre, randomized, double-blind, placebo-controlled phase I-IIa trial of Ad26.COV2.S in healthy adults. Trial participants were randomized into five groups of five: low-dose or high-dose Ad26.COV2.S given once or twice, or placebo on both occasions. Sequencing of the TCRbeta repertoire served to evaluate the specificity and breadth of SARS-CoV-2-reactive T cell receptors following Ad26.COV2.S vaccination. Ad26.COV2.S was administered intramuscularly at a dose of 5x10^10 or 1x10^11 viral particles, either as one shot or as two shots given 56 days apart. Investigators remained blinded to trial group allocation during experiments and outcome assessment. The TCR-sequenced set comprised around 32 samples: approximately 20 Ad26.COV2.S vaccine recipients, 5 placebo recipients and 8 SARS-CoV-2 convalescent individuals. General study outcomes and caveats: After vaccination, substantial breadth of spike-specific CD8+ and CD4+ T cell responses was reported. Compared with placebo recipients, Ad26.COV2.S recipients showed higher spike-specific TCR breadth (P = 0.0014). The authors noted that total T cell responses may have been underestimated by the TCR breadth and depth analyses. The study lacked the statistical power to compare responses across vaccine doses or regimens. Vaccine and placebo recipients had similar non-spike TCR breadth, a finding consistent with the vaccine containing only spike.

The sample's treatment or condition label, in plain terms: approximately 18 received Ad26.COV2.S at low or high dose, single or two shots; about 5 received placebo; per-sample allocation not given. Repertoires of vaccine and placebo recipients were sequenced from samples collected on day 63 after the first injection. Cohort 1b enrolled around 24 adults aged 18-55 years at a single site in Boston, USA, between 29 July and 7 August 2020. Ad26.COV2.S was a replication-incompetent adenovirus type 26 vector that expressed a prefusion-stabilized SARS-CoV-2 spike protein derived from the original Wuhan strain. V loses 2 bases, J loses 4 bases, and the germline ends lie 11 bases apart. Based on the germline V gene, the CDR1 and CDR2 sequences are ENHRY and SYGVKD. The CDR3 holds 14 amino acids from the cysteine to the phenylalanine. Only CDR3 DNA remains: 42 bases, in frame from the first base. Concerning this clone: The antigen it binds to is not known. No per-base quality is available; no much larger clone lies one base away.

The immunoSEQ Assay was used to sequence TCRbeta CDR3 regions. After extraction, genomic DNA underwent amplification by bias-controlled multiplex PCR, followed by high-throughput sequencing. Turning to the authors' computational methods: To quantify the absolute abundance of every unique TCRbeta CDR3 region, sequences were collapsed and filtered. T cell fraction was estimated by normalizing TCRbeta template counts to usable DNA, with usable DNA measured through amplification of reference genes found in all nucleated cells. Repertoire TCRs were annotated as SARS-CoV-2-specific when V gene, CDR3 amino acid sequence and J gene were exactly matched to a known reactive TCR set. The reference SARS-CoV-2 TCR set was obtained from MIRA and was filtered for enrichment in COVID-19-positive ImmuneCODE repertoires, whereby public or cross-reactive TCRs were removed. Using the MIRA antigens, annotated TCRs were further analysed by specific ORF or by position within an ORF. Breadth was defined as annotated unique rearrangements over total unique productive rearrangements; depth was the summed frequency of those rearrangements. Two-sided Wilcoxon rank-sum tests were used to compare TCR breadth between groups. Not all clones reach the TCRdb copy of this immuneACCESS table, which keeps in-frame sequences only. Checked studies attribute under half of the gap to unresolved V genes and leave the rest unexplained. V and J calls and clone size follow that table, whereas D and trimming were derived from the DNA. The sample table lists 350,000 to 400,000 clones, 70% to 90% of them with a count of one. The top ten clonotypes cover about 3.6% of the sample.

Material: peripheral blood, obtained in a trial of Ad26.COV2.S vaccine versus placebo. The TCR originated in a person between 18 and 65 years old who received the Ad26.COV2.S COVID-19 vaccine or a placebo. The chain links TRBV10-3 with TRBJ1-1; matching of 6 bases hints at TRBD1 as the D gene. In nucleotide form, the sequence is TGTGCCATCAGTGAGAGGGGGGAGGGCACTGAAGCTTTCTTT. This codes for CAISERGEGTEAFF.